A selection of T cell receptor beta chains follows, all from one sample in a study of blood T cells in healthy people across ages. From the 5' RACE reads, TCRdb called clonotypes with MiXCR, one entry per CDR3 protein. The sample records roughly 800,000 distinct CDR3 sequences, around 36% being singletons. The source material was blood. These receptors were taken from a man between 18 and 29 years old in good health. Each CDR3 is given with its conserved first and last residue. D genes are given only for firm matches. Some rows have no size entry. The others give once, few or many, or a class for an expanded clone.

j_gene: TRBJ1-4
v_gene: TRBV25-1
d_gene: -
abundance: few
CDR3nt: TGTGCCAGCAGTGCCTTGATCCTCCGGGACACCGATAGGGATGAAAAACTGTTTTTT
CDR3aa: CASSALILRDTDRDEKLFF

j_gene: TRBJ2-7
v_gene: TRBV5-1
d_gene: TRBD1
abundance: many
CDR3nt: TGCGCCAGCAGCACCCGGACAGGGCATTTCTCGGAGCAGTACTTC
CDR3aa: CASSTRTGHFSEQYF

j_gene: TRBJ2-1
v_gene: TRBV20-1
d_gene: TRBD2
abundance: -
CDR3nt: TGCAGTGCTAGCCACTTTCCGTTAGCGGGGGGGTACAATGAGCAGTTCTTC
CDR3aa: CSASHFPLAGGYNEQFF

j_gene: TRBJ2-5
v_gene: TRBV12-3/TRBV12-4
d_gene: -
abundance: -
CDR3nt: TGTGCCAGCAGTCCCCTAGGAACTCTTCGGGAGACCCAGTACTTC
CDR3aa: CASSPLGTLRETQYF

j_gene: TRBJ2-5
v_gene: TRBV3-1
d_gene: TRBD2
abundance: -
CDR3nt: TGTGCCAGCAGCCAAGCAAGAACTAGCGGGGCCGCGGATGAGCAGTACTTC
CDR3aa: CASSQARTSGAADEQYF

j_gene: TRBJ1-2
v_gene: TRBV12-3/TRBV12-4
d_gene: -
abundance: few
CDR3nt: TGTGCCAGCAGCACCCCCCCAGACAGGTCCCTCTATGGCTACACCTTC
CDR3aa: CASSTPPDRSLYGYTF

j_gene: TRBJ1-5
v_gene: TRBV25-1
d_gene: -
abundance: -
CDR3nt: TGTACCAGCAGTGAAGGGGTTAGCAATCAGCCCCAGCATTTT
CDR3aa: CTSSEGVSNQPQHF

j_gene: TRBJ2-5
v_gene: TRBV2
d_gene: TRBD2
abundance: -
CDR3nt: TGTGCCAGGACCGGAGCAGCCGGGAGGGGGTATGAGCAGTACTTC
CDR3aa: CARTGAAGRGYEQYF

j_gene: TRBJ2-7
v_gene: TRBV20-1
d_gene: -
abundance: -
CDR3nt: TGCAGTGCCACCCGGGTCAGGAGCTCCGACGAGCAGTACTTC
CDR3aa: CSATRVRSSDEQYF

j_gene: TRBJ2-7
v_gene: TRBV12-3/TRBV12-4
d_gene: -
abundance: few
CDR3nt: TGTGCCAGCAGCCCGGGGATTCTTCCCTCCTACGAGCAGTACTTC
CDR3aa: CASSPGILPSYEQYF

j_gene: TRBJ2-3
v_gene: TRBV5-1
d_gene: -
abundance: -
CDR3nt: TGCGCCAGCAGCCCCGAGGGCGCCACAGATACGCAGTATTTT
CDR3aa: CASSPEGATDTQYF

j_gene: TRBJ2-1
v_gene: TRBV6-2/TRBV6-3
d_gene: TRBD2
abundance: -
CDR3nt: TGTGCCTGCAGAAGCGGGACTAGCGGGGGCTATGAGCAGTTCTTC
CDR3aa: CACRSGTSGGYEQFF

j_gene: TRBJ2-5
v_gene: TRBV18
d_gene: -
abundance: -
CDR3nt: TGTGCCAGCTCACCCGGTAACGACAATGAGCAGTACTTC
CDR3aa: CASSPGNDNEQYF

j_gene: TRBJ1-4
v_gene: TRBV12-3/TRBV12-4
d_gene: TRBD1
abundance: -
CDR3nt: TGTGCCAGCACCCTCTCAAGGACAGGCCCAACTAATGAAAAACTGTTTTTT
CDR3aa: CASTLSRTGPTNEKLFF

j_gene: TRBJ1-1
v_gene: TRBV5-1
d_gene: -
abundance: -
CDR3nt: TGCGCCAGCAGCCAGGAGGGGGAGGGGACTGAAGCTTTCTTT
CDR3aa: CASSQEGEGTEAFF

j_gene: TRBJ1-4
v_gene: TRBV20-1
d_gene: TRBD1
abundance: -
CDR3nt: TGCAGTGCTTTACGACAGGGGGATGAAAAACTGTTTTTT
CDR3aa: CSALRQGDEKLFF

j_gene: TRBJ2-7
v_gene: TRBV7-9
d_gene: -
abundance: few
CDR3nt: TGTGCCAGCAGCCCCTCTGTCATTCTAACCTACGAGCAGTACTTC
CDR3aa: CASSPSVILTYEQYF

j_gene: TRBJ1-1
v_gene: TRBV7-9
d_gene: -
abundance: -
CDR3nt: TGTGCCAGCAGCTTAGAGGGGATGATGAACACTGAAGCTTTCTTT
CDR3aa: CASSLEGMMNTEAFF

j_gene: TRBJ1-5
v_gene: TRBV20-1
d_gene: -
abundance: -
CDR3nt: TGCAGTGCCAGGGGCAAGACGGGGTATAGCAATCAGCCCCAGCATTTT
CDR3aa: CSARGKTGYSNQPQHF

j_gene: TRBJ2-2
v_gene: TRBV25-1
d_gene: -
abundance: -
CDR3nt: TGTGCCAGCAGTGATATCTCCAGGCAACACGGGGAGCTGTTTTTT
CDR3aa: CASSDISRQHGELFF

j_gene: TRBJ1-1
v_gene: TRBV7-9
d_gene: -
abundance: once
CDR3nt: TGTGCCACAGCAGGGCTTGGGAACACTGAAGCTTTCTTT
CDR3aa: CATAGLGNTEAFF

j_gene: TRBJ2-5
v_gene: TRBV20-1
d_gene: -
abundance: -
CDR3nt: TGCAGTGCTAAAGACAGTACCTCCTTCCAAGAGACCCAGTACTTC
CDR3aa: CSAKDSTSFQETQYF

j_gene: TRBJ1-4
v_gene: TRBV25-1
d_gene: TRBD1
abundance: few
CDR3nt: TGTGCCAGCAGTCCGAGGGAAAGGTCACTTGACAGGGATGATGAAAAACTGTTTTTT
CDR3aa: CASSPRERSLDRDDEKLFF

j_gene: TRBJ2-5
v_gene: TRBV3-1
d_gene: -
abundance: -
CDR3nt: TGTGCCAGCAGCCATCCAAACAATGAGCAGTACTTC
CDR3aa: CASSHPNNEQYF

j_gene: TRBJ1-6
v_gene: TRBV5-1
d_gene: TRBD1
abundance: many
CDR3nt: TGCGCCAGCAGCTTGGCCGGGACAGCTTATAATTCACCCCTCCACTTT
CDR3aa: CASSLAGTAYNSPLHF

j_gene: TRBJ2-5
v_gene: TRBV4-1
d_gene: TRBD1
abundance: -
CDR3nt: TGCGCCAGCAGCCAAATGAGGGGGACAGGGAGAATCTCTCCTGGGAATGAGCAGTACTTC
CDR3aa: CASSQMRGTGRISPGNEQYF

j_gene: TRBJ2-5
v_gene: TRBV20-1
d_gene: -
abundance: many
CDR3nt: TGCAGTGCTAGAGATTCCGGGGGGCGGCAAGAGACCCAGTACTTC
CDR3aa: CSARDSGGRQETQYF

j_gene: TRBJ2-5
v_gene: TRBV9
d_gene: TRBD2
abundance: -
CDR3nt: TGTGCCAGCAGCATGACGCGGGGGGAACAAGAGACCCAGTACTTC
CDR3aa: CASSMTRGEQETQYF

j_gene: TRBJ2-5
v_gene: TRBV5-1
d_gene: -
abundance: few
CDR3nt: TGCGCCAGCAGCGTTGATTGGACCGGCGGGGAGACCCAGTACTTC
CDR3aa: CASSVDWTGGETQYF

j_gene: TRBJ1-1
v_gene: TRBV7-9
d_gene: -
abundance: -
CDR3nt: TGTGCCAGCAGCTTAGTGGGACGGAAGAACACTGAAGCTTTCTTT
CDR3aa: CASSLVGRKNTEAFF

j_gene: TRBJ1-1
v_gene: TRBV29-1
d_gene: -
abundance: few
CDR3nt: TGCAGCGTAATTGAAGCGGGGAACACTGAAGCTTTCTTT
CDR3aa: CSVIEAGNTEAFF

j_gene: TRBJ2-3
v_gene: TRBV29-1
d_gene: TRBD2
abundance: once
CDR3nt: TGCAGCGTGGCCGGACTAGCGGCTTTCACAGATACGCAGTATTTT
CDR3aa: CSVAGLAAFTDTQYF

j_gene: TRBJ1-1
v_gene: TRBV20-1
d_gene: -
abundance: -
CDR3nt: TGCAGTGCCCCGAGCCCCCGGTCGAACACTGAAGCTTTCTTT
CDR3aa: CSAPSPRSNTEAFF

j_gene: TRBJ2-5
v_gene: TRBV20-1
d_gene: TRBD2
abundance: -
CDR3nt: TGCAGTGCTAGAACCGCTAGCGGCAACCAAGAGACCCAGTACTTC
CDR3aa: CSARTASGNQETQYF

j_gene: TRBJ2-1
v_gene: TRBV11-2
d_gene: TRBD2
abundance: -
CDR3nt: TGTGCCAGCAGACATCCGGGGGGGCGGGGAGGCAGTGAGCAGTTCTTC
CDR3aa: CASRHPGGRGGSEQFF